The 14 T cell receptor beta chains below all came from one sample that was sequenced in a study of OX40 agonist ivuxolimab in advanced cancers. The repertoire was sequenced with immunoSEQ multiplex PCR; TCRdb's copy has only in-frame clones and lacks some. The table lists about 50,000 clones, less than 85% of them singletons, with about 1.9% in the top ten. The sample was CD4+ or CD8+ T cells sorted from blood, taken in a trial of the OX40 agonist ivuxolimab. These receptors originate from an adult with an advanced solid tumor such as melanoma, head and neck, liver or kidney cancer.

V and J are TRBV5-1 and TRBJ2-6; the D gene is possibly TRBD1 (6 bases). The CDR3 spans 17 residues. Germline CDR1 reads SGHRS; CDR2 reads YFSETQ. V was pared by 3 bases and J by 0 bases, with 13 bases between. CDR3 residues: CASSSGHRSSGANVLTF. The CDR3 nucleotides are TGCGCCAGCAGCTCGGGACACAGAAGCTCTGGGGCCAACGTCCTGACTTTC.

The chain combines TRBV4-3 with TRBJ1-1, with 8 nucleotides matching TRBD1. Germline CDR1 and CDR2: LGHNA and YSLEER. J gave up 1 base and V 3 bases, and 7 bases lay outside the gene matches. CDR3 length: 16 amino acids. CDR3 sequence reads: CASSHGDRRGNTEAFF. In DNA, the CDR3 is TGCGCCAGCAGCCACGGGGACAGGAGAGGGAACACTGAAGCTTTCTTT.

By its share, this clone is medium-sized (0.01 to 0.1%). The chain couples TRBV5-1 to TRBJ1-6; weak D call: TRBD1 (6 bases). Germline V gene sequence: CDR1 SGHRS, CDR2 YFSETQ. Between the trimmed V and J ends, which lost 0 bases and 9 bases, there was a span of 19 bases. The length of the CDR3 is 17 residues. In DNA, the CDR3 is TGCGCCAGCAGCTTGGCCCCCCTGGGGGCAGGAAGTTCACCCCTCCACTTT. Encoded protein: CASSLAPLGAGSSPLHF.

The chain is built from TRBV5-6 and TRBJ1-2, with TRBD1 matching over 7 bases. Germline CDR1 and CDR2: SGHDT and YYEEEE. The CDR3 runs 13 residues. The V segment lost 5 bases and the J segment 8 bases; nucleotides outside the gene matches: 9. The chain's CDR3 is CASSRTGLEGYTF. The CDR3 DNA reads TGTGCCAGCAGTCGGACAGGCCTAGAGGGCTACACCTTC.

This rearrangement joins TRBV5-6 to TRBJ1-2; 7 positions match TRBD1. Per germline, CDR1 SGHDT and CDR2 YYEEEE. The V gene end was trimmed by 2 bases and the J gene end by 7 bases; junction bases not matched to a gene: 5. The CDR3 totals 13 residues. CDR3 in DNA: TGTGCCAGCAGCTTCCCGGGACAGTCTGGCTACACCTTC. It is translated as CASSFPGQSGYTF.

The J gene is TRBJ2-5, the V gene TRBV29-1; 12 positions match TRBD2. Germline loops: CDR1 SQVTM, CDR2 ANQGSEA. The CDR3 sequence is 16 residues long. V was pared by 3 bases and J by 1 base, with 6 bases of the junction left unmatched. CDR3 sequence reads: CSVDETSGGGQETQYF. In DNA form, the CDR3 reads TGCAGCGTTGACGAGACTAGCGGGGGCGGCCAAGAGACCCAGTACTTC.

This chain joins TRBV6-5 and TRBJ1-4, with D perhaps TRBD1 (5 bases). The CDR3 length is 15 residues. V was shortened by 5 bases and J by 4 bases, with 14 bases between the two germline ends. The germline gives CDR1 MNHEY, CDR2 SVGAGI. This CDR3 is CASSPLPGGNEKLFF. In nucleotides, the CDR3 is TGTGCCAGCAGTCCCCTCCCCGGGGGTAATGAAAAACTGTTTTTT.

The chain employs TRBV4-3 and TRBJ1-2, with D possibly being TRBD1 (5 bases). The germline V and J ends were trimmed by 5 bases and 8 bases, with 18 bases remaining between them. Germline V gives CDR1 LGHNA, CDR2 YSLEER. The CDR3 consists of 14 residues. The CDR3 DNA reads TGCGCCAGCAGCTTCAAAGGGGAGGGGCGAGGCTACACCTTC. It is translated as CASSFKGEGRGYTF.

The chain carries TRBV28 and TRBJ2-7; 8 bases line up with TRBD2. V shed 4 bases and J 7 bases; nucleotides not matched to a gene: 12. The CDR3 extends over 15 amino acids. CDR1 and CDR2 from the germline V gene are MDHEN and SYDVKM. The CDR3 sequence: CASSSRTSTSGEQYF. The CDR3 DNA follows: TGTGCCAGCAGTTCCCGGACTAGCACCTCGGGGGAGCAGTACTTC. The full variable domain, its missing parts supplied by reference TRBV28 and TRBJ2-7, is DVKVTQSSRYLVKRTGEKVFLECVQDMDHENMFWYRQDPGLGLRLIYFSYDVKMKEKGDIPEGYSVSREKKERFSLILESASTNQTSMYLCASSSRTSTSGEQYFGPGTRLTVT.

The chain joins TRBV2 to TRBJ1-5; 7 nucleotides line up with TRBD1. The CDR3 runs to 14 residues. J was trimmed by 10 bases and V by 7 bases; bases with no gene match: 13. The V gene's germline CDR1 is SNHLY and CDR2 FYNNEI. The CDR3 here is CASTTEGARVPQHF. CDR3 bases: TGTGCCAGCACTACGGAGGGGGCGCGAGTCCCCCAGCATTTT.

V gene TRBV7-2 combines with J gene TRBJ2-6; D is perhaps TRBD2 (5 bases). The CDR3 length is 18 residues. Trimming left V 5 bases short and J 5 bases short, with 22 bases between. Per the germline V gene, CDR1 is SGHTA and CDR2 is FQGNSA. The CDR3 DNA reads as TGTGCCAGCAGCCGCACTAGAACGCAACAAAGTCGGGCCAACGTCCTGACTTTC. Protein sequence: CASSRTRTQQSRANVLTF. Variable domain in full (rest from reference TRBV7-2 and TRBJ2-6): GAGVSQSPSNKVTEKGKDVELRCDPISGHTALYWYRQSLGQGLEFLIYFQGNSAPDKSGLPSDRFSAERTGGSVSTLTIQRTQQEDSAVYLCASSRTRTQQSRANVLTFGAGSRLTVL.

This chain connects TRBV9 to TRBJ2-7; D is possibly TRBD2 (5 bases). V was clipped by 4 bases and J by 4 bases, with 15 bases between them. The CDR3 runs 14 residues. The germline gives CDR1 SGDLS, CDR2 YYNGEE. In DNA, the CDR3 is TGTGCCAGCAGCTCTCGATCAGGACTTTACGAGCAGTACTTC. This translates into CASSSRSGLYEQYF.

The DNA for the CDR3 is TGTGCCAGCAGCTTAGACACAGGACTGGGCGTTGGGCAGTACTTC. It encodes CASSLDTGLGVGQYF. This sequence joins TRBV7-2 and TRBJ2-7; possibly TRBD1 or TRBD2 for D (5 bases each). CDR1 SGHTA and CDR2 FQGNSA come from the germline V gene. With 1 base removed from V and 9 bases from J, the gap between germline ends came to 19 bases. The CDR3 is 15 amino acids.

The chain has TRBV5-4 and TRBJ2-7; D may be TRBD1 (6 bases). V was trimmed by 4 bases and J by 4 bases, leaving 21 bases between them. The germline CDR1 and CDR2 sequences are SGHNT and YYREEE (reference sequence). CDR3 length equals 16 residues. Here the CDR3 DNA reads TGTGCCAGCAGCGCAAACAGGGCTGGGGTGGCGTACGAGCAGTACTTC. It is translated as CASSANRAGVAYEQYF.